Listed below are T cell receptor beta chains from one sample, sequenced in a study of ipilimumab plus nivolumab after autologous stem cell transplantation. Only in-frame clones appear in the TCRdb table, and some are missing; sequencing was by immunoSEQ multiplex PCR. The table includes 15,000 to 20,000 clones, 81% detected once. The sample in question was PBMCs, obtained in a trial of ipilimumab plus nivolumab as post-transplant consolidation. Receptors originate from a male donor with diffuse large B-cell lymphoma. CDR3s include the opening cysteine and the closing phenylalanine or tryptophan. A D gene is named only where the DNA matches it firmly. The listing skips clone size in some rows; elsewhere it reads once, few, many or a size class.

V	D	J	size	DNA	CDR3
TRBV11-2	TRBD1	TRBJ2-5	.	TGTGCCAGCAGCACATCGGGACAGGGGTGGGAGACCCAGTACTTC	CASSTSGQGWETQYF
TRBV10-1	.	TRBJ1-5	.	TGCGCCAGCAGGCCCAGGGTCCAGCCCCAGCATTTT	CASRPRVQPQHF
TRBV9	.	TRBJ2-2	.	TGTGCCAGCAGCGGAGTGACGGTGGGGTCGGGCGGGGAGCTGTTTTTT	CASSGVTVGSGGELFF
TRBV9	.	TRBJ1-2	.	TGTGCCAGCAGCGTAGCTCTTGACGGCAACTATGGCTACACCTTC	CASSVALDGNYGYTF
TRBV5-1	.	TRBJ1-1	.	TGCGCCAGCAGCTTGGCGACAACCCAGAACACTGAAGCTTTCTTT	CASSLATTQNTEAFF
TRBV4-1	.	TRBJ1-2	.	TGCGCCAGCAGCCCACTACCGGGCGACACAAACTATGGCTACACCTTC	CASSPLPGDTNYGYTF
TRBV2	.	TRBJ1-6	.	TGTGCCAGCAGGCAGACGGAGGTAGTTGATCCTCTCCACTTT	CASRQTEVVDPLHF
TRBV6-5	.	TRBJ2-7	.	TGTGCCAGCCGCTTGCAGGGATTAGCCTACGAGCAGTACTTC	CASRLQGLAYEQYF
TRBV5-1	TRBD1	TRBJ2-5	.	TGCGCCAGCAGCTCCGGGACAGATTTCCAAGAGACCCAGTACTTC	CASSSGTDFQETQYF
TRBV5-1	.	TRBJ2-3	.	TGCGCCAGCAGCTTGGGTCTGGGGGTTGGCACAGATACGCAGTATTTT	CASSLGLGVGTDTQYF
TRBV10-3	TRBD1	TRBJ2-3	once	TGTGCCATCAACGAACAGGGGGCAGGAGATACGCAGTATTTT	CAINEQGAGDTQYF
TRBV19	.	TRBJ1-6	.	TGTGCCAGTAGTCCCCGAGTCTGGAATTCACCCCTCCACTTT	CASSPRVWNSPLHF
TRBV9	TRBD2	TRBJ2-1	.	TGTGCCAGCAGCGGTAGCGGGCATGAGCAGTTCTTC	CASSGSGHEQFF
TRBV6-1	TRBD1	TRBJ1-1	.	TGTGCCAGTCGCAGGGGGCTCACTGAAGCTTTCTTT	CASRRGLTEAFF
TRBV12-5	TRBD2	TRBJ2-3	once	TGTGCTAGTGGTTCTAAAGGGGGGACTAGCGTAGATACGCAGTATTTT	CASGSKGGTSVDTQYF
TRBV7-9	.	TRBJ2-7	medium-sized	TGTGCCAGCAGCTTAGATCGTTCGGGCGGTCGGTACTTC	CASSLDRSGGRYF
TRBV5-4	.	TRBJ2-7	.	TGTGCCAGCAGCTTGGATGGATGGGGATACGAGCAGTACTTC	CASSLDGWGYEQYF
TRBV7-6	TRBD1	TRBJ2-3	.	TGTGCCAGCAGCTCACAGGGGGCTCTCACAGATACGCAGTATTTT	CASSSQGALTDTQYF
TRBV5-4	.	TRBJ1-1	.	TGTGCCAGCAGCCCAACGGGACAAGTGAACACTGAAGCTTTCTTT	CASSPTGQVNTEAFF
TRBV6-5	TRBD2	TRBJ2-1	.	TGTGCCAGCAGATTTGAATCACTAGCGGGGGTTCGCCAGTTCTTC	CASRFESLAGVRQFF
TRBV6-5	TRBD2	TRBJ2-1	.	TGTGCCAGCAGTTACTCACTAGCGGAGAATGAGCAGTTCTTC	CASSYSLAENEQFF
TRBV2	.	TRBJ1-6	.	TGTGCCAACGCCGGGACGGAAAATTCACCCCTCCACTTT	CANAGTENSPLHF
TRBV11-2	.	TRBJ2-3	.	TGTGCCAGCAGCTTAGCCCTAGGGGGTAGCACAGATACGCAGTATTTT	CASSLALGGSTDTQYF
TRBV27	.	TRBJ1-2	.	TGTGCCAGCAGTTTTCGCCCCCCGAGGGGTCTTGACTATGGCTACACCTTC	CASSFRPPRGLDYGYTF
TRBV30	TRBD1	TRBJ1-6	.	TGTGCCTGGAGTCCGGGACAGGTTAATTCACCCCTCCACTTT	CAWSPGQVNSPLHF
TRBV5-1	.	TRBJ1-2	once	TGCGCCAGCTCGCACGCGGGGGAGGTCGGCTATGGCTACACCTTC	CASSHAGEVGYGYTF
TRBV29-1	.	TRBJ1-1	.	TGCAGCGTTGGGGGGCTGGGGATGAACACTGAAGCTTTCTTT	CSVGGLGMNTEAFF
TRBV7-2	.	TRBJ2-7	.	TGTGCCAGCAGCCCCCGGGTTCAGCTCGAGCAGTACTTC	CASSPRVQLEQYF
TRBV7-9	.	TRBJ2-3	.	TGTGCCAGCAGCTTAGGAACTACCACGGATTCAGATACGCAGTATTTT	CASSLGTTTDSDTQYF
TRBV11-2	.	TRBJ2-7	.	TGTGCCAGCAGCTTAGAGGAGGTGAGCTACGAGCAGTACTTC	CASSLEEVSYEQYF
TRBV6-6	.	TRBJ1-2	.	TGTGCCAGCAGTTACTCGAGTGCCCCGGGCTACACCTTC	CASSYSSAPGYTF
TRBV7-6	.	TRBJ2-3	.	TGTGCCAGCAGTAGAGGGGGGGCCGCCACAGATACGCAGTATTTT	CASSRGGAATDTQYF
TRBV4-1	.	TRBJ1-5	once	TGCGCCAGCAGCCAAGATATGTTAGCATGGCCCCAGCATTTT	CASSQDMLAWPQHF
TRBV29-1	.	TRBJ1-1	.	TGCAGCGGGGGGACCGATAGATCTTTCTTT	CSGGTDRSFF
TRBV4-3	.	TRBJ1-2	.	TGCGCCAGCAGCCCGTCTTCTGCGGGGGCATATGGCTACACCTTC	CASSPSSAGAYGYTF
TRBV11-2	.	TRBJ2-1	.	TGTGCCAGCAGCTTAGTAGTAAATGAGCAGTTCTTC	CASSLVVNEQFF
TRBV9	TRBD1	TRBJ2-7	.	TGTGCCAGCAGCCTCGGGACAGGGATTTCCGAGCAGTACTTC	CASSLGTGISEQYF
TRBV9	.	TRBJ2-1	.	TGTGCCAGCAGCGTAGAAGCACCGAGGGATGAGCAGTTCTTC	CASSVEAPRDEQFF
TRBV5-6	.	TRBJ2-2	.	TGTGCCAGCAGCTTGGGGGGCGGGGAGCTGTTTTTT	CASSLGGGELFF
TRBV12-2	.	TRBJ2-5	.	TGTGCAAGTCGCCCGGGACTAGCGGGGCGGGCGGAGACCCAGTACTTC	CASRPGLAGRAETQYF
TRBV9	.	TRBJ1-1	few	TGTGCCAGCAGCGTCTCAGGGACCTCGGCGAACACTGAAGCTTTCTTT	CASSVSGTSANTEAFF
TRBV5-6	.	TRBJ1-1	.	TGTGCCAGCAGCGGATGGGGCGGCACTGAAGCTTTCTTT	CASSGWGGTEAFF
TRBV9	.	TRBJ2-2	few	TGTGCCAGCAGCGTCCGGGACCACGGGGGCACCGGGGAGCTGTTTTTT	CASSVRDHGGTGELFF
TRBV7-2	.	TRBJ2-4	.	TGTGCCAGCAGCTTACAGGCTAGCGTTAGGAACATTCAGTACTTC	CASSLQASVRNIQYF
TRBV2	TRBD1	TRBJ2-5	.	TGTGCCAGCATGGGACAGGGGTTGGGGCAAGAGACCCAGTACTTC	CASMGQGLGQETQYF
TRBV19	.	TRBJ1-5	.	TGTGCCAGCCGGGCTGACTGGTCTGAGCATTTT	CASRADWSEHF
TRBV19	.	TRBJ1-3	.	TGTGCCAGTAGTATGTGGGAGCCCTCTGGAAACACCATATATTTT	CASSMWEPSGNTIYF
TRBV5-1	.	TRBJ1-1	.	TGCGCCAGCAGCTTGGAGATAGGGTCAGGAGTTGAAGCTTTCTTT	CASSLEIGSGVEAFF
TRBV19	.	TRBJ2-6	.	TGTGCCAGTAGTATATCTGGCAGGGGTCGATCTGGGGCCAACGTCCTGACTTTC	CASSISGRGRSGANVLTF
TRBV11-2	.	TRBJ1-2	.	TGTGCCAGCAGCTTAGATTATGATGGCTACACCTTC	CASSLDYDGYTF
TRBV18	.	TRBJ2-5	.	TGTGCCAGCTCACCAGGCGAGACCCAGTACTTC	CASSPGETQYF